This T cell receptor beta chain was sequenced for a study of T cells after yellow fever vaccination. Overall study findings and caveats: Post-booster samples contained most primary-vaccination clones (around 96% CD4, about 90% CD8). The secondary response showed a weaker magnitude and a faster peak, day 5 versus 15.

Template switching with 5'RACE generated the TCR cDNA and added a universal primer site and UMIs. TCRdb processed the 5' RACE reads anew with MiXCR; each CDR3 protein has one entry. Found here are approximately 260,000 distinct CDR3 sequences, about 5.2% of them singletons; the top ten hold around 3.3%. Germline trimming cut 4 bases from V and 5 bases from J; bases unmatched to any gene: 7. Per germline, CDR1 LGHDT and CDR2 YNNKEL (reference sequence). The CDR3 runs to 16 residues. This clonotype showed up just a few times. Its antigen is currently unknown. The chain carries TRBV3-1 and TRBJ2-5; TRBD2 agrees at 13 bases. The clonotype comes from a man aged 18 to 30 who received the YFV17D yellow fever vaccine. The sequences come from CD4+ T cells sorted from PBMCs, collected on the day of the yellow fever booster vaccination. This CDR3 is CASSLLAGGSMETQYF. The CDR3 DNA reads TGTGCCAGCAGCCTACTAGCGGGGGGGTCCATGGAGACCCAGTACTTC.